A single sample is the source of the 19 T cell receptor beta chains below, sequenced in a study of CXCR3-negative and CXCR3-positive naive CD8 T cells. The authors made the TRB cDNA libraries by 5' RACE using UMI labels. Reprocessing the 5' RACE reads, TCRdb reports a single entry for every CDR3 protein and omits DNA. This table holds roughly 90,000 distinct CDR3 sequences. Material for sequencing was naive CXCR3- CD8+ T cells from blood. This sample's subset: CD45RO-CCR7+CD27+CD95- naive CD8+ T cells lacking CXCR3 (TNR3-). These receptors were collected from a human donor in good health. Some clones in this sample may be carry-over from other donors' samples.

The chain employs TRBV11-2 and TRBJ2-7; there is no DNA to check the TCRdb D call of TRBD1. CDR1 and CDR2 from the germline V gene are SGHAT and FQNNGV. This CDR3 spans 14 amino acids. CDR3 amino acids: CASSLDRGSYEQYF.

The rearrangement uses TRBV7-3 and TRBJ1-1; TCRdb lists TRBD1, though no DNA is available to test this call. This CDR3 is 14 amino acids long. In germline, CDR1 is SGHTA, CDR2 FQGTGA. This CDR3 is CASSLMGGAAEAFF.

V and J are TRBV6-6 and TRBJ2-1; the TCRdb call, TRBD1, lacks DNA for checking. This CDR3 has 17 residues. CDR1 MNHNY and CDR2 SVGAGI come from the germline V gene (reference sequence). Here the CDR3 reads CASSSPGQGFGWNEQFF.

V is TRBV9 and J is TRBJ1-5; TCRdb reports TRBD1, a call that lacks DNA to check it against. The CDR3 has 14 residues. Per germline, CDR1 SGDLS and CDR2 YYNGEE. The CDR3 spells CASSPGGLNQPQHF.

CDR3 region: CASSLYAGSAAEQYF. The V gene is TRBV5-1, the J gene TRBJ2-7; TCRdb picks TRBD2, but there is no DNA to check that call. The CDR3 has 15 residues. Germline V CDR1 and CDR2: SGHRS, YFSETQ.

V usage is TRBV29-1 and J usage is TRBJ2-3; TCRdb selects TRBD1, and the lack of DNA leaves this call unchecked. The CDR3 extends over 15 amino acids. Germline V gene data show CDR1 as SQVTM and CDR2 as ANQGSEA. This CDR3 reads CSVLEIDRGADTQYF.

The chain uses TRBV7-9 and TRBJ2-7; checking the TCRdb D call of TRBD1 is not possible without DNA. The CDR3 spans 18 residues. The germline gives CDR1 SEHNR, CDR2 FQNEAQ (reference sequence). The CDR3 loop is CASGSGTGGARSSYEQYF.

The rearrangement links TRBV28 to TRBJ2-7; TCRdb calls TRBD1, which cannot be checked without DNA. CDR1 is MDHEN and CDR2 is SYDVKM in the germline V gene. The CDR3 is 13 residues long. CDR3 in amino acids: CASSLFQGYEQYF. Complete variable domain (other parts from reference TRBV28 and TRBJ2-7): DVKVTQSSRYLVKRTGEKVFLECVQDMDHENMFWYRQDPGLGLRLIYFSYDVKMKEKGDIPEGYSVSREKKERFSLILESASTNQTSMYLCASSLFQGYEQYFGPGTRLTVT.

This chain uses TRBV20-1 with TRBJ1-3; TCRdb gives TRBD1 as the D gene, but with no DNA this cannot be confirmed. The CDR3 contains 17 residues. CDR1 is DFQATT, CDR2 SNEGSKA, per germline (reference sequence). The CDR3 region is CSARAPWTDSSGNTIYF.

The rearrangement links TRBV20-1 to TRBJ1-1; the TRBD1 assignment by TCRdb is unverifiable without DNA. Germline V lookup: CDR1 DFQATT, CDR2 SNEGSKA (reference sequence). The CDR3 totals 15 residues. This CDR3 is CSARDQTGENTEAFF.

The chain's CDR3 is CSVDRLPGQGYNEQFF. V is TRBV29-1 and J is TRBJ2-1; TCRdb lists TRBD1, though no DNA is available to test this call. Germline V CDR1 and CDR2: SQVTM, ANQGSEA. This CDR3 contains 16 residues.

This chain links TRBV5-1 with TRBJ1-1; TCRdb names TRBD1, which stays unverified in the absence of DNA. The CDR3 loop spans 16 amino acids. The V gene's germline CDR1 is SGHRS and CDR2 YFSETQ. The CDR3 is CASSLGLGAGNTEAFF.

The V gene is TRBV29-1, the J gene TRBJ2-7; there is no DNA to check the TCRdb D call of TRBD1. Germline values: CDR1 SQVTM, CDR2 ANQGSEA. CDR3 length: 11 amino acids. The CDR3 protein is CSARQGYEQYF.

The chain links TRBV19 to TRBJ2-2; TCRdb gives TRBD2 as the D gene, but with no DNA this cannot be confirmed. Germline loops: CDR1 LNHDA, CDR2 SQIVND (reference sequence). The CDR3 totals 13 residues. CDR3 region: CASAIGSTGELFF. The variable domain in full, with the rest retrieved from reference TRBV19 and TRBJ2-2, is DGGITQSPKYLFRKEGQNVTLSCEQNLNHDAMYWYRQDPGQGLRLIYYSQIVNDFQKGDIAEGYSVSREKKESFPLTVTSAQKNPTAFYLCASAIGSTGELFFGEGSRLTVL.

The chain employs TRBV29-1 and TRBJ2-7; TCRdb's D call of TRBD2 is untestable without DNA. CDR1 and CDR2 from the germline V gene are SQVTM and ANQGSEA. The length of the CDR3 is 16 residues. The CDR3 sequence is CSVDGLGTSGGYEQYF.

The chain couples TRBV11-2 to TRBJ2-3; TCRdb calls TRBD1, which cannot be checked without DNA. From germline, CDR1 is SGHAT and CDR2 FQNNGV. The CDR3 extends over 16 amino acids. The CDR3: CASSSRQGSVADTQYF.

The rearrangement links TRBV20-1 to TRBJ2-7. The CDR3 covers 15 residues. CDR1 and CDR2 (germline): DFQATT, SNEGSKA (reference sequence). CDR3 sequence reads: CSARDPLAESYEQYF.

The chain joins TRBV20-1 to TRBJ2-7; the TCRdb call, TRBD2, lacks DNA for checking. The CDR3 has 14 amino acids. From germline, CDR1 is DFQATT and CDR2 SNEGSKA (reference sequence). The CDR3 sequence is CSAQRTSGAYEQYF.

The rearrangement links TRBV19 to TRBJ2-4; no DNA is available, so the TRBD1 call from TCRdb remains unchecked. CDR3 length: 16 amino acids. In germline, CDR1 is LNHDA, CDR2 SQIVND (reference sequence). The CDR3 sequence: CASSTAEGEVKNIQYF. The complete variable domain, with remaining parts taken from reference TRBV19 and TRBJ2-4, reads DGGITQSPKYLFRKEGQNVTLSCEQNLNHDAMYWYRQDPGQGLRLIYYSQIVNDFQKGDIAEGYSVSREKKESFPLTVTSAQKNPTAFYLCASSTAEGEVKNIQYFGAGTRLSVL.